This T cell receptor beta chain was sequenced in a study of cytomegalovirus exposure and HLA in healthy donors. General study results and limits: Reportedly, TCR beta sequences accurately predicted HLA-A and HLA-B alleles in most subjects. Within an earlier analysis, most TCR beta V segments proved productive either about 87% or about 30% of the time. Indistinguishability led to the exclusion of some V segments, TRBV6-2 and TRBV6-3 included.

Primers included in the PCR were 60 Vbeta and 13 Jbeta primers. Clones were sequenced by immunoSEQ multiplex PCR, and TCRdb holds only the in-frame ones, with some missing. The specimen's table records roughly 50,000 clones. Remarks on this clone: Its antigen remains unknown.

Trimming at V came to 2 bases and at J to 4 bases, leaving 10 bases not matched to a gene. Germline CDR1 and CDR2: LNHNV and YYDKDF (reference sequence). The CDR3 is 17 residues long. This sequence joins TRBV15 and TRBJ1-3, with 8 bases identical to TRBD1. This clonotype was obtained from a male donor in good health and CMV-seropositive. Sequencing was performed on PBMCs. CDR3 region: CATSRTGQASLGNTIYF. In DNA, the CDR3 is TGTGCCACCAGCAGAACGGGACAGGCCTCTCTAGGAAACACCATATATTTT.